This record concerns one T cell receptor beta chain sequence. Antigen: not known. A much larger clone lies one base from this, so it may be a read error. Breast cancer patients provided tissue from their axillary draining lymph nodes. This specimen comes from a study of breast tumors, draining lymph nodes, adjacent tissues. Findings and caveats of the study: Tumor and nontumor repertoires were significantly more similar in luminal-like than in basal-like breast cancer. Data only fit, rather than demonstrated, lymph node origin of most tumor T cells. The data were judged consistent with most tumor T cells coming from lymph node and expanding in tumor. Tumor repertoires ranked between lymph nodes and nontumor tissue in diversity, with V and J gene preferences.

MiXCR, applied by TCRdb to the multiplex PCR reads, yields one record per CDR3 protein. The table has more than 80,000 distinct CDR3 sequences, less than 40% seen once; the top ten hold approximately 5.3%. The CDR3 has 14 residues. Germline V gene lookup returns CDR1 MNHEY and CDR2 SVGAGI. Trimming removed 5 bases at V and 3 bases at J, with 13 bases between. Sequencing used axillary lymph node tissue. This chain uses TRBV6-5 with TRBJ1-2, with D maybe TRBD1 (5 bases). The TCR was taken from a female donor with breast cancer. Some clones in this sample may be carry-over from other donors' samples. CDR3 bases: TGTGCCAGCAGTCACAGGAAGACGGACTATGGCTACACCTTC. It is translated as CASSHRKTDYGYTF.